Listed below are T cell receptor beta chains from one sample, sequenced in a study of Tregs in tolerant kidney transplant recipients. The repertoire was sequenced with immunoSEQ multiplex PCR; TCRdb's copy has only in-frame clones and lacks some. The sample consists of some 66,000 clones, over 85% of them appearing once. Sequenced material: CD8+ T cells from blood, taken before the transplant. All receptors come from a human donor who received a combined kidney and bone marrow transplant. CDR3s leave out the opening cysteine and the closing phenylalanine or tryptophan. Part of the rows lack a size; the others show once, few, many or a class for expanded clones.

>NA|TRBV7-9
ASSTSRVGEGTQY
>few|TRBV6-1
ASDPGLSEQY
>NA|TRBV19
ASSIAATNTEAF
>NA|TRBV9
ASSGDGGGAAETQY
>NA|TRBV20-1
SARVHYEQY
>NA|TRBV7-8
ASSFLAGNTGELF
>NA|TRBV9
ASSVELAGPRTQY
>NA|TRBV7-9
ASSSPPRRENTGELF
>NA|TRBV30
AWRAGTGEVGYT
>NA|TRBV14
ASSQADRELHEQY
>NA|TRBV19
ASSIGTGLGYEQY
>once|TRBV7-9
ASSLAGTGLYEQY
>few|TRBV21-1
ASSNERAGYEQY